This T cell receptor beta chain emerged from a study of early T cells in non-severe SARS-CoV-2 infection. This clonotype showed up just a few times. Its antigen is unknown. Study results and caveats: Anti-spike CD8 responses were favored by VDJdb matching, which missed private and CD4 specificities.

Attachment of unique molecular identifiers was made to individual cDNA molecules. One entry per CDR3 protein, called by TCRdb with MiXCR from the 5' RACE reads. The sample lists tens of thousands of distinct CDR3 sequences, approximately 6% seen once, with 7.8% in the top ten. Trimming stripped 1 base from V and 7 bases from J, with 16 bases between. The CDR3 runs to 15 residues. The germline V gene has CDR1 SGHTA and CDR2 FQGNSA. The chain employs TRBV7-2 and TRBJ1-2; D may be TRBD1 (6 bases). This sequence originates from an adult who was a healthcare worker with PCR-confirmed SARS-CoV-2 infection or an uninfected control (not recorded which). The material sequenced was whole blood. As DNA, the CDR3 is TGTGCCAGCAGCTTAGGTCTTCCGGGGGCGACTGGCTACACCTTC. Translating gives CASSLGLPGATGYTF.